A selection of T cell receptor beta chains follows, all from one sample in a study of early T cells in non-severe SARS-CoV-2 infection. TCRdb re-called the 5' RACE reads through MiXCR, storing one row per CDR3 protein. Among about 97,000 distinct CDR3 sequences listed, 8% to 13% were seen once. The sequencing here drew on whole blood, taken at baseline. The receptors originated from an adult who was a healthcare worker with PCR-confirmed SARS-CoV-2 infection or an uninfected control (not recorded which). CDR3s include the opening cysteine and the closing phenylalanine or tryptophan. The order of the fields is clone size, V gene, J gene, D gene, CDR3 DNA, CDR3 protein. The D gene is left open where the match is weak. Size tells how often a clone was seen (once, few, many) or the class of an expanded clone, and some rows leave it out.

-,TRBV24-1,TRBJ2-3,TRBD2,TGTGCCACCAGTGATTTCATGGCTAGCGGGGGCGCAGATACGCAGTATTTT,CATSDFMASGGADTQYF
few,TRBV3-1,TRBJ2-2,-,TGTGCCAGCAGCCAAGAGCAACTAGCAGAAACCGGGGAGCTGTTTTTT,CASSQEQLAETGELFF
many,TRBV6-2/TRBV6-3,TRBJ2-5,-,TGTGCCAGCAGTTACCTGTACCAAGAGACCCAGTACTTC,CASSYLYQETQYF
few,TRBV24-1,TRBJ1-2,TRBD1,TGTGCCACCAGTGACCCGGGACAGGGTGACTATGGCTACACCTTC,CATSDPGQGDYGYTF
-,TRBV20-1,TRBJ2-7,TRBD1,TGCAGTGCTAGTACCTACAGGGGAACCATCACCTACGAGCAGTACTTC,CSASTYRGTITYEQYF
few,TRBV20-1,TRBJ2-3,-,TGCAGTGCTAGAGATCTTAATCGGGGGGCCTCGGGCACAGATACGCAGTATTTT,CSARDLNRGASGTDTQYF
few,TRBV3-1,TRBJ2-5,TRBD1,TGTGCCAGTCGGGACAGCCAAGAGACCCAGTACTTC,CASRDSQETQYF
many,TRBV20-1,TRBJ2-7,TRBD1,TGCAGTGCTAGTGACAGGGGATCCCTCTACGAGCAGTACTTC,CSASDRGSLYEQYF
few,TRBV6-1,TRBJ2-1,TRBD1,TGTGCCAGCAGTGAAACGGGGACAGGGTCAAATGAGCAGTTCTTC,CASSETGTGSNEQFF
once,TRBV7-9,TRBJ2-7,-,TGTGCCAGCAGCTCTAACGACGACTGGGGCGAGCAGTACTTC,CASSSNDDWGEQYF
few,TRBV7-9,TRBJ1-2,-,TGTGCCAGCAGCTTAGACGGGGGCGCTGGCTACACCTTC,CASSLDGGAGYTF
many,TRBV6-5,TRBJ2-1,-,TGTGCCAGCAGTTCTTTATCTGGCCTCTACAATGAGCAGTTCTTC,CASSSLSGLYNEQFF
-,TRBV10-3,TRBJ2-6,-,TGTGCCATCAGTGTCGAGAGGGCCACCGATGTTGGCTCTGGGGCCAACGTCCTGACTTTC,CAISVERATDVGSGANVLTF
-,TRBV7-2,TRBJ2-7,-,TGTGCCAGCAGCTTAGCGCCACAGGAAGGAGGCTCCTACGAGCAGTACTTC,CASSLAPQEGGSYEQYF
-,TRBV5-6,TRBJ2-1,-,TGTGCCAGCAGCTTGGTAGGGGAGCAGTTCTTC,CASSLVGEQFF
-,TRBV18,TRBJ1-2,-,TGTGCCAGCTCACCACCGGTCAGGCGGGGCTACACCTTC,CASSPPVRRGYTF
-,TRBV29-1,TRBJ1-2,TRBD1,TGCAGCGTTGATTTTACAGGGGGCCCTGGCTACACCTTC,CSVDFTGGPGYTF
-,TRBV20-1,TRBJ1-2,-,TGCAGTGCTAGACATCCTTATGGCTACACCTTC,CSARHPYGYTF
-,TRBV29-1,TRBJ1-1,-,TGCAGCGTTGACCGGATGTCTGAAGCTTTCTTT,CSVDRMSEAFF
-,TRBV7-7,TRBJ2-2,-,TGTGCCAGCAGCTCGGACCTGAAAAGCGGGGAGCTGTTTTTT,CASSSDLKSGELFF
few,TRBV5-1,TRBJ2-6,-,TGCGCCAGCAGACCAGGGGCTTCTGGGGCCAACGTCCTGACTTTC,CASRPGASGANVLTF
-,TRBV7-9,TRBJ2-2,-,TGTGCCAGCAGTTCAACCCCCGGGGAGCTGTTTTTT,CASSSTPGELFF
many,TRBV24-1,TRBJ2-1,TRBD2,TGTGCCACCAGTGATGGGGGACTAGCGGGACACAATGAGCAGTTCTTC,CATSDGGLAGHNEQFF
many,TRBV12-3/TRBV12-4,TRBJ1-5,TRBD1,TGTGCCAGCAGTTCGGACAGGGGGCAACAGCCCCAGCATTTT,CASSSDRGQQPQHF
-,TRBV5-1,TRBJ2-7,TRBD2,TGCGCCAGCAGCTTGGCTAGCGGGGAGGCGTACGAGCAGTACTTC,CASSLASGEAYEQYF
-,TRBV7-2,TRBJ2-7,TRBD1,TGTGCCAGCAGCTTAACCGCCCCGGACAGGCCCCCCTCCTACGAGCAGTACTTC,CASSLTAPDRPPSYEQYF
-,TRBV20-1,TRBJ1-2,-,TGCAGTGCTAGAGAGGCAGTTGATGGCTACACCTTC,CSAREAVDGYTF
-,TRBV7-2,TRBJ1-5,TRBD1,TGTGCCAGCAGCATGACCGGGACAGAGAGCAATCAGCCCCAGCATTTT,CASSMTGTESNQPQHF
few,TRBV20-1,TRBJ2-3,TRBD1,TGCAGTGCTCTCCGGGACAGGGGTTCGGCAGATACGCAGTATTTT,CSALRDRGSADTQYF
-,TRBV11-2,TRBJ2-1,TRBD2,TGTGCCAGCAGCTTCGGACTAGCGGGGGGTGTGTTGCAGTTCTTC,CASSFGLAGGVLQFF
few,TRBV30,TRBJ1-4,-,TGTGCCTGGAGCCAAGCGAGTTCGGCGCGGGATGAAAAACTGTTTTTT,CAWSQASSARDEKLFF
-,TRBV20-1,TRBJ1-6,TRBD1,TGCAGTGCCACGGACGTATCCAGGGGGCGCGTCTTCCACTTT,CSATDVSRGRVFHF
-,TRBV20-1,TRBJ2-7,-,TGCAGTGCTGGAGACCAGGGTAGCTCCTACGAGCAGTACTTC,CSAGDQGSSYEQYF
many,TRBV5-1,TRBJ2-7,TRBD2,TGCGCCAGCAGCTTGTTTGCGGGAGAAAGGTACTTC,CASSLFAGERYF
few,TRBV6-5,TRBJ2-7,-,TGTGCCAGCAGTTATACTTGGTACAGGGCCCCGAAAGAGCAGTACTTC,CASSYTWYRAPKEQYF
many,TRBV7-9,TRBJ2-6,-,TGTGCCAGCAGCTTAGGACAGACCTCTGGGGCCAACGTCCTGACTTTC,CASSLGQTSGANVLTF
many,TRBV27,TRBJ1-2,TRBD1,TGTGCCAGCAGTTCTGGCCAGGGGGGAGTCTATGGCTACACCTTC,CASSSGQGGVYGYTF
many,TRBV5-4,TRBJ2-7,TRBD1,TGTGCCAGCAGCTCGGGACAGTCCTACGAGCAGTACTTC,CASSSGQSYEQYF
few,TRBV2,TRBJ1-1,TRBD1,TGTGCCAGCAGTGCAACAGGGGGCGCGGGCGAAGCTTTCTTT,CASSATGGAGEAFF
few,TRBV12-3/TRBV12-4,TRBJ2-3,-,TGTGCCAGCAGTTTAGTCCGGGTAGCAGATACGCAGTATTTT,CASSLVRVADTQYF
-,TRBV3-1,TRBJ1-2,-,TGTGCCAGCAGCGTGCAGGGACTCTTCTATGGCTACACCTTC,CASSVQGLFYGYTF
many,TRBV7-8,TRBJ2-2,-,TGTGCCAGCAGCCATTACTGGAACACCGGGGAGCTGTTTTTT,CASSHYWNTGELFF
few,TRBV7-9,TRBJ1-2,-,TGTGCCACCTTGGAGGCAGGGGCCCTTAACTATGGCTACACCTTC,CATLEAGALNYGYTF
-,TRBV29-1,TRBJ2-2,TRBD2,TGCAGCGTCGGGACTAGCCGACAACCTTTGAACACCGGGGAGCTGTTTTTT,CSVGTSRQPLNTGELFF
few,TRBV7-9,TRBJ2-1,-,TGTGCCAGCAGCTTATCGATCTCCTACAATGAGCAGTTCTTC,CASSLSISYNEQFF
-,TRBV20-1,TRBJ1-1,-,TGCAGTGCTAGAGAAGGATCGCGAAACACTGAAGCTTTCTTT,CSAREGSRNTEAFF